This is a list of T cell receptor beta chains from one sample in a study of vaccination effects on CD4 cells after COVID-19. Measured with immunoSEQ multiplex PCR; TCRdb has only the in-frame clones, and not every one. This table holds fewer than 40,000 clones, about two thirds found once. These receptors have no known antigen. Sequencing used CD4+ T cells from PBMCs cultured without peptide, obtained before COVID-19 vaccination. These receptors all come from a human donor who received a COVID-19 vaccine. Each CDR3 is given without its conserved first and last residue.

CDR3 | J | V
ASRHMTGPNTGELF | TRBJ2-2 | TRBV4-1
ASSLFLERTDTQY | TRBJ2-3 | TRBV5-1
ASSQPAGVPLGEQY | TRBJ2-7 | TRBV3-1/TRBV3-2
AISESGGAGYGYT | TRBJ1-2 | TRBV10-3
ASSKFGPNTEAF | TRBJ1-1 | TRBV25-1
ASSQDGATRRIQY | TRBJ2-4 | TRBV4-1
ASSYASLGSYEQY | TRBJ2-7 | TRBV6-5
ASSPGTSFPYEQY | TRBJ2-7 | TRBV3-1/TRBV3-2
ASSGGSSWLADTQY | TRBJ2-3 | TRBV5-8
ASSLAGGRNEAF | TRBJ1-1 | TRBV5-1
ASSLAGPGQPYEQY | TRBJ2-7 | TRBV7-8
ASSEYEGRSNQPQH | TRBJ1-5 | TRBV6-1
SVEPQLNTGELF | TRBJ2-2 | TRBV29-1
ATLGQDGHNEQF | TRBJ2-1 | TRBV6-5
ASSYSRLATYEQY | TRBJ2-7 | TRBV6-5
SASGDRSYGYT | TRBJ1-2 | TRBV20-1
ASRDSDYNSPLH | TRBJ1-6 | TRBV5-1
SVWGNYGYT | TRBJ1-2 | TRBV29-1
ASSQRQGAETQY | TRBJ2-5 | TRBV4-1
ATSDSDREAF | TRBJ1-1 | TRBV24-1
ASSLKGAEGNEQF | TRBJ2-1 | TRBV5-4
ASTPPGLYYGYT | TRBJ1-2 | TRBV6-2/TRBV6-3
ASSIQELYGYT | TRBJ1-2 | TRBV19
ASSERGQDAYEQY | TRBJ2-7 | TRBV6-1
ASSIGQGETEAF | TRBJ1-1 | TRBV5-1
ATSDSTNWAERTDTQY | TRBJ2-3 | TRBV24-1
ASSLRPGADEQY | TRBJ2-7 | TRBV5-1
ASSRRGLRSDTQY | TRBJ2-3 | TRBV13
ASSIGLAGGIGTDTQY | TRBJ2-3 | TRBV19
ASISDTEAF | TRBJ1-1 | TRBV28
AWRGSGEYSPLH | TRBJ1-6 | TRBV30
ASSLDRAGNTIY | TRBJ1-3 | TRBV7-9
ASSNRGRLVWSYEQY | TRBJ2-7 | TRBV5-1
ASSSKSLAGGSGEQF | TRBJ2-1 | TRBV6-2/TRBV6-3
ASTKDTAGGTQY | TRBJ2-5 | TRBV19
ATSKAGTVYGYT | TRBJ1-2 | TRBV24-1
ASSRPRNEQF | TRBJ2-1 | TRBV6-6
ASFRGSLDEQY | TRBJ2-7 | TRBV2
ASSRKSNYGYT | TRBJ1-2 | TRBV12-3/TRBV12-4
ASSHLYRQEHTEAF | TRBJ1-1 | TRBV3-1/TRBV3-2
ASSEGQGYSPLH | TRBJ1-6 | TRBV5-1
ASSPRRGSVYGYT | TRBJ1-2 | TRBV18
ASSLQGLASTDTQY | TRBJ2-3 | TRBV5-1
ASSFDRTNEQF | TRBJ2-1 | TRBV11-2
ASSIRTGGEETQY | TRBJ2-5 | TRBV5-1
ASSLAAEGFNEQF | TRBJ2-1 | TRBV5-1
ASSSRRTANYGYT | TRBJ1-2 | TRBV6-5
ASSKGAGGEDVAQPQH | TRBJ1-5 | TRBV19
ASSPGGTGGEKLF | TRBJ1-4 | TRBV19